Presented here are 31 T cell receptor beta chains from one specimen sequenced in a study of blood T cells in healthy people across ages. With a J-beta primer mix and a sample-barcoded 5' primer, a second PCR ran 7 to 11 cycles. Via MiXCR, TCRdb re-called the 5' RACE reads, giving one row per CDR3 protein. The sample contains under 950,000 distinct CDR3 sequences, about 20% of which appear only once. Material for sequencing was blood. These TCRs come from a man between 65 and 85 years old in good health.

This clonotype has a handful of counts. This sequence joins TRBV20-1 and TRBJ1-2, with D possibly TRBD1 on 6 matching bases. The CDR3 is made up of 11 amino acids. Looked up from germline, CDR1 is DFQATT and CDR2 is SNEGSKA (reference sequence). Trimming cost V 4 bases and J 10 bases, with 13 bases left between them. The CDR3 region has the DNA TGCAGTGCTAACAGGGTCTATAACTACACCTTC. This codes for CSANRVYNYTF.

This clonotype turned up a few times. This chain uses TRBV19 with TRBJ2-2, with D unresolved. CDR3 length: 14 amino acids. Trimming stripped 5 bases from V and 3 bases from J, with 10 bases between. The germline V gene has CDR1 LNHDA and CDR2 SQIVND (reference sequence). CDR3 DNA sequence: TGTGCCAGTAGTCCTGCTCTTTACACCGGGGAGCTGTTTTTT. This gives the protein CASSPALYTGELFF. Supplemented by reference TRBV19 and TRBJ2-2, the full variable domain reads DGGITQSPKYLFRKEGQNVTLSCEQNLNHDAMYWYRQDPGQGLRLIYYSQIVNDFQKGDIAEGYSVSREKKESFPLTVTSAQKNPTAFYLCASSPALYTGELFFGEGSRLTVL.

This chain uses TRBV7-2 with TRBJ1-1, with no clear D. The CDR3 contains 16 residues. Trimming removed 5 bases at V and 4 bases at J, with 20 bases between. Germline CDR1 and CDR2: SGHTA and FQGNSA. For the CDR3, the DNA is TGTGCCAGCAGCCAAGCACTCCGGGCGGTCGGCACTGAAGCTTTCTTT. Translated: CASSQALRAVGTEAFF. Full variable domain (rest looked up from reference TRBV7-2 and TRBJ1-1): GAGVSQSPSNKVTEKGKDVELRCDPISGHTALYWYRQSLGQGLEFLIYFQGNSAPDKSGLPSDRFSAERTGGSVSTLTIQRTQQEDSAVYLCASSQALRAVGTEAFFGQGTRLTVV.

This clonotype was seen a handful of times. The V and J genes are TRBV12-3 or TRBV12-4 and TRBJ1-2; D gene unclear. Trimming pared 6 bases from V and 5 bases from J, leaving 7 bases between. This CDR3 spans 11 amino acids. The CDR3 nucleotides are TGTGCCAGCAGCACCTCATATGGCTACACCTTC. This gives the protein CASSTSYGYTF.

The chain has TRBV5-1 and TRBJ2-1, with D perhaps matching TRBD2 (6 bases). The CDR3 contains 14 residues. Germline V gene sequence: CDR1 SGHRS, CDR2 YFSETQ. Trimming left V 3 bases short and J 9 bases short, with 16 bases between. The CDR3: CASSWTMPGIEQFF. The DNA of the CDR3 is TGCGCCAGCAGCTGGACTATGCCTGGCATTGAGCAGTTCTTC.

This clonotype has only a few counts. The rearrangement joins TRBV21-1 to TRBJ2-2. TRBV21-1 is designated a pseudogene. The CDR3 has 16 residues. CDR3 region: CASSFAVGGDTGELFF. In DNA form, the CDR3 reads TGTGCCAGCAGCTTCGCGGTGGGAGGGGACACCGGGGAGCTGTTTTTT.

This chain links TRBV14 with TRBJ1-6; possibly TRBD1 for D (6 bases). Per germline, CDR1 SGHDN and CDR2 FVKESK. The V end was cut by 1 base, the J end by 8 bases, with 18 bases between. CDR3 size: 17 residues. CDR3 in amino acids: CASSQVLGGGPYSPLHF. Here the CDR3 DNA reads TGTGCCAGCAGCCAAGTCCTCGGGGGCGGTCCATATTCACCCCTCCACTTT.

This clonotype was seen a handful of times. This chain connects TRBV10-3 to TRBJ1-2, with D uncertain. V lost 2 bases and J lost 4, with 14 bases in between. The CDR3 length is 15 residues. The V gene's germline CDR1 is ENHRY and CDR2 SYGVKD. This CDR3 is CAISESGVRVYGYTF. CDR3 bases: TGTGCCATCAGTGAGAGCGGGGTACGAGTCTATGGCTACACCTTC.

This chain links TRBV15 with TRBJ1-1; no clear D. Trimming stripped 1 base from V and 0 bases from J, with 3 bases between. Germline V CDR1 and CDR2: LNHNV, YYDKDF (reference sequence). CDR3 length: 13 amino acids. The DNA for the CDR3 is TGTGCCACCAGCAGAGTCGTGAACACTGAAGCTTTCTTT. Protein sequence: CATSRVVNTEAFF.

This clonotype was picked up a small number of times. This chain uses TRBV7-3 with TRBJ2-3; 9 bases fit TRBD2. Trimming cost V 3 bases and J 9 bases; bases outside gene matches: 7. CDR1 and CDR2 (germline): SGHTA, FQGTGA. The CDR3 has 14 residues. The CDR3 sequence: CASSFSGGSNTQYF. CDR3 DNA sequence: TGTGCCAGCAGCTTTAGCGGGGGCAGTAACACGCAGTATTTT.

This clonotype was observed a handful of times. This CDR3 is CASSLDKRGYEQYV. The CDR3, as DNA: TGTGCCAGCAGCTTGGACAAAAGGGGCTACGAGCAGTACGTC. The chain couples TRBV5-4 to TRBJ2-7; the D gene is possibly TRBD1 (5 bases). Germline lookup yields CDR1 SGHNT and CDR2 YYREEE (reference sequence). The CDR3 spans 14 residues. The V gene lost 0 bases and the J gene lost 3 bases, with 10 bases spanning the gap.

This chain uses TRBV20-1 with TRBJ2-3, with 12 nucleotides matching TRBD2. J lost 2 bases, V lost 6 bases, and 9 bases had no gene match. CDR3 length: 16 amino acids. Per the germline V gene, CDR1 is DFQATT and CDR2 is SNEGSKA (reference sequence). CDR3 sequence reads: CSAVKLAGGITDTQYF. CDR3 sequence (DNA): TGCAGTGCCGTGAAACTAGCGGGAGGAATCACAGATACGCAGTATTTT.

The rearrangement links TRBV10-3 to TRBJ1-1; perhaps TRBD1 as D (6 bases). Germline V gene data show CDR1 as ENHRY and CDR2 as SYGVKD. With 2 bases removed from V and 5 bases from J, the gap between germline ends came to 12 bases. The CDR3 is made up of 14 amino acids. CDR3 protein: CAISETGMRTEAFF. As DNA, the CDR3 is TGTGCCATCAGTGAGACAGGGATGAGGACTGAAGCTTTCTTT.

The J gene is TRBJ2-1, the V gene TRBV10-3, with TRBD2 matching over 7 bases. From germline, CDR1 is ENHRY and CDR2 SYGVKD. J was trimmed by 5 bases and V by 3 bases; bases with no gene match: 4. This CDR3 contains 14 residues. CDR3 in amino acids: CAISEPTSHNEQFF. In DNA form, the CDR3 reads TGTGCCATCAGTGAACCGACTAGCCACAATGAGCAGTTCTTC.

The chain employs TRBV20-1 and TRBJ2-3; 8 bases are shared with TRBD2. The CDR3 has 13 residues. Germline CDR1 DFQATT, CDR2 SNEGSKA (reference sequence). Germline trimming cut 0 bases from V and 14 bases from J; bases unmatched to any gene: 10. CDR3 coding DNA: TGCAGTGCTAGAGATAGCGGGGCGCTTCAGGGGTATTTT. This sequence encodes CSARDSGALQGYF.

This clonotype was observed at least ten times. The chain recombines TRBV5-1 with TRBJ2-3; TRBD1 agrees at 7 bases. V shed 0 bases and J 5 bases; nucleotides not matched to a gene: 6. Germline V gives CDR1 SGHRS, CDR2 YFSETQ. The CDR3 contains 15 residues. CDR3 bases: TGCGCCAGCAGCTTGGCTACAGGGGTTGTAGATACGCAGTATTTT. Translation: CASSLATGVVDTQYF. Combining the CDR3 with reference TRBV5-1 and TRBJ2-3 gives the whole variable domain KAGVTQTPRYLIKTRGQQVTLSCSPISGHRSVSWYQQTPGQGLQFLFEYFSETQRNKGNFPGRFSGRQFSNSRSEMNVSTLELGDSALYLCASSLATGVVDTQYFGPGTRLTVL.

This clonotype showed up many times. This chain links TRBV5-1 with TRBJ2-4; 8 nucleotides agree with TRBD1. Trimming removed 4 bases from V and 0 bases from J; junction bases left unmatched: 21. Germline V gene lookup returns CDR1 SGHRS and CDR2 YFSETQ. This CDR3 has 21 amino acids. The CDR3 DNA is TGCGCCAGCAGCCGGGCAGAGGCAGGGGGCTTTAGGGCCCTAGCCAAAAACATTCAGTACTTC. It translates to CASSRAEAGGFRALAKNIQYF. The full variable domain, completed using reference TRBV5-1 and TRBJ2-4, is KAGVTQTPRYLIKTRGQQVTLSCSPISGHRSVSWYQQTPGQGLQFLFEYFSETQRNKGNFPGRFSGRQFSNSRSEMNVSTLELGDSALYLCASSRAEAGGFRALAKNIQYFGAGTRLSVL.

This clonotype was seen ten or more times. This rearrangement joins TRBV24-1 to TRBJ2-7; D gene uncertain. The V gene's germline CDR1 is KGHDR and CDR2 SFDVKD. The CDR3 is made up of 11 amino acids. With 7 bases removed from V and 7 bases from J, the gap between germline ends came to 10 bases. The CDR3 DNA reads as TGTGCCACCAGCGAAGGGATGGAGCAGTACTTC. It codes for CATSEGMEQYF.

The chain combines TRBV27 with TRBJ2-7; D call uncertain. Trimming shortened V by 4 bases and J by 0 bases, and 7 bases separated the two germline ends. Germline V gene sequence: CDR1 MNHEY, CDR2 SMNVEV (reference sequence). The CDR3 has 13 residues. This CDR3 reads CASSSTSSYEQYF. The CDR3 DNA is TGTGCCAGCAGTTCGACGAGCTCCTACGAGCAGTACTTC.

This chain joins TRBV12-3 or TRBV12-4 and TRBJ1-2; TRBD1 is a possible D gene (5 bases). The ends were cut back, 3 bases at V and 4 bases at J, with 9 bases in the middle. The CDR3 is 13 residues long. The CDR3, as DNA: TGTGCCAGCAGTTTGTGGCAGGGCTATGGCTACACCTTC. Its protein product is CASSLWQGYGYTF.

There are a few counts of this clonotype. The V gene is TRBV7-3, the J gene TRBJ2-1, with 8 positions matching TRBD1. Germline CDR1 and CDR2: SGHTA and FQGTGA. This CDR3 region has 18 residues. V shed 2 bases and J 1 base; nucleotides not matched to a gene: 10. The CDR3 loop reads CASSLGLIQGGSYNEQFF. In nucleotides, the CDR3 is TGTGCCAGCAGCTTAGGTCTGATACAGGGGGGTTCCTACAATGAGCAGTTCTTC.

This clonotype was counted between two and nine times. This rearrangement joins TRBV6-6 to TRBJ2-1; 13 bases line up with TRBD2. V gave up 8 bases and J gave up 4 bases; unmatched junction bases: 5. In germline, CDR1 is MNHNY, CDR2 SVGAGI (reference sequence). This CDR3 is built from 15 residues. In DNA, the CDR3 is TGTGCCAGCTCCACTAGCGGGGGGGGATACAATGAGCAGTTCTTC. Encoded protein: CASSTSGGGYNEQFF.

This chain uses TRBV24-1 with TRBJ2-7; D remains ambiguous. The CDR3 contains 11 residues. V gave up 1 base and J gave up 6 bases, with 3 bases separating them. CDR1 is KGHDR, CDR2 SFDVKD, per germline. CDR3 DNA: TGTGCCACCAGTGATTTTTCCGAGCAGTACTTC. As protein: CATSDFSEQYF.

There are a few counts of this clonotype. This rearrangement joins TRBV20-1 to TRBJ2-3; 7 bases are shared with TRBD2. This CDR3 is 14 amino acids long. The V segment lost 3 bases and the J segment 4 bases; nucleotides outside the gene matches: 7. The germline gives CDR1 DFQATT, CDR2 SNEGSKA (reference sequence). Here the CDR3 DNA reads TGCAGTGCTAGGGGGGGGGTAGGCGCAGATACGCAGTATTTT. This gives the protein CSARGGVGADTQYF.

This clonotype has a handful of counts. The chain combines TRBV6-6 with TRBJ2-5, with 13 bases aligning to TRBD2. Trimming cost V 2 bases and J 4 bases; bases outside gene matches: 7. This CDR3 comprises 17 residues. Germline loops: CDR1 MNHNY, CDR2 SVGAGI (reference sequence). In nucleotides, the CDR3 is TGTGCCAGCAGTTACCCTTGGACTAGCGGGAGCTCAGAGACCCAGTACTTC. This codes for CASSYPWTSGSSETQYF.

This clonotype was found a few times. V is TRBV5-1 and J is TRBJ2-5; 13 nucleotides align to TRBD2. Germline V gives CDR1 SGHRS, CDR2 YFSETQ. The CDR3 extends over 16 amino acids. The V and J ends lost 7 bases and 5 bases, in that order; junction bases with no gene match: 11. CDR3 in DNA: TGCGCCAGCGGACCCGGGACTAGCGGGATCTTCGAGACCCAGTACTTC. It codes for CASGPGTSGIFETQYF.

This clonotype was counted a few times. The chain is built from TRBV7-2 and TRBJ2-7, with 11 bases fitting TRBD2. Germline CDR1 and CDR2: SGHTA and FQGNSA. The CDR3 is made up of 16 amino acids. V lost 3 bases, J lost 1 base, and 5 bases stayed unmatched. CDR3 sequence: CASSLGTSGISYEQYV. CDR3 DNA sequence: TGTGCCAGCAGCTTGGGGACTAGCGGCATATCCTACGAGCAGTACGTC.

On this clonotype: One junction end does not reproduce the germline sequence, and a read error may be involved. The chain links TRBV12-3 or TRBV12-4 to TRBJ1-4; no definite D call. This CDR3 comprises 14 residues. The CDR3: CASRSWGYDEKLLF. DNA of the CDR3: TGTGCCAGCAGGTCCTGGGGATATGATGAAAAACTGCTTTTT.

This rearrangement joins TRBV20-1 to TRBJ2-5, with D tentatively TRBD1 or TRBD2 (5 bases each). Trimming shortened V by 1 base and J by 7 bases, and 19 bases separated the two germline ends. The CDR3 spans 15 residues. The germline V gene has CDR1 DFQATT and CDR2 SNEGSKA (reference sequence). This CDR3 reads CSARGPLMGDGTQYF. The CDR3 region has the DNA TGCAGTGCTAGAGGCCCGCTTATGGGGGACGGGACCCAGTACTTC.

This clonotype was recorded a few times. This chain uses TRBV20-1 with TRBJ2-1, with TRBD2 matching 12 bases. Gene TRBJ2-7 matches the end of the DNA better, so the J call may be wrong. Per germline, CDR1 DFQATT and CDR2 SNEGSKA (reference sequence). The CDR3 loop spans 13 amino acids. DNA of the CDR3: TGCAGTGCTGGACTAGCGGGATTGGACGAGCAGTACGTC. It encodes CSAGLAGLDEQYV.

The chain is built from TRBV6-1 and TRBJ2-3; tentative D call: TRBD2 (6 bases). CDR3 length: 15 amino acids. Germline V gives CDR1 MNHNS, CDR2 SASEGT. Trimming left V 4 bases short and J 4 bases short, with 15 bases between. CDR3 sequence (DNA): TGTGCCAGCAGTGGACCGGAGGGCCCCGCAGATACGCAGTATTTT. Translated: CASSGPEGPADTQYF.